The sequence of this TCR beta chain was determined in a study of control samples from healthy donors and cancer patients. Repertoires were generated with immunoSEQ multiplex PCR, while TCRdb's copy carries only in-frame clones and drops some. Of about 220,000 clones listed, over 90% were seen once; the top ten hold more than 1.3%. The sample taken for sequencing was blood. This TCR was recovered from a man between 45 and 60 years old in good health.

In DNA form, the CDR3 reads TGTGCCAGCAGCTTAGAGGGAGTTGGGGGGTACACCTACGAGCAGTACTTC. This codes for CASSLEGVGGYTYEQYF. The genes are TRBV7-2 and TRBJ2-7, with D tentatively TRBD2 (6 bases). CDR1 and CDR2 from the germline V gene are SGHTA and FQGNSA. This CDR3 comprises 17 residues. Deletions cut 1 base from V and 2 bases from J, with 18 bases between.